Reported below is one T cell receptor (beta chain). These data come from a study of molecular identifiers for immune sequencing clone quantification. TCRdb called the PCR reads again in MiXCR, with one record for every CDR3 protein. The data show 350,000 or so distinct CDR3 sequences, 20% to 25% seen once. CDR1 and CDR2 (germline): SGHDT, YYEEEE. The CDR3 loop spans 14 amino acids. The V gene lost 0 bases and the J gene lost 4 bases, with 10 bases spanning the gap. The rearrangement links TRBV5-6 to TRBJ1-2; D gene uncertain. The TCR sequence derives from a human donor in good health. Some libraries in this study had Jurkat cell RNA spiked in. The sequencing input was naive CD8+ T cells from blood, with Jurkat cell RNA spiked in. Subset meaning: FACS-sorted CD8+CD4-CCR7+CD45RA+ naive T cells. The CDR3 DNA reads as TGTGCCAGCAGCTTGGAGCAGAATATCTATGGCTACACCTTC. This translates into CASSLEQNIYGYTF. Drawing the rest from reference TRBV5-6 and TRBJ1-2, the complete variable domain is DAGVTQSPTHLIKTRGQQVTLRCSPKSGHDTVSWYQQALGQGPQFIFQYYEEEERQRGNFPDRFSGHQFPNYSSELNVNALLLGDSALYLCASSLEQNIYGYTFGSGTRLTVV.